Each of the 26 T cell receptor beta chains below was sequenced from the same sample in a study of high-grade serous ovarian cancer treatment subgroups. Assay used: immunoSEQ multiplex PCR; TCRdb lists only in-frame clones, some missing. In the table there are 4,500 or so clones, about four fifths of which are singletons. The tumor samples were collected prior to definitive surgery or chemotherapy. Sequencing was performed on tumor tissue. Every receptor here comes from a human donor with high-grade serous ovarian cancer.

V and J are TRBV9 and TRBJ1-2, with D perhaps matching TRBD1 (5 bases). Germline lookup yields CDR1 SGDLS and CDR2 YYNGEE. V was pared by 4 bases and J by 7 bases, with 14 bases between. This CDR3 has 13 residues. DNA of the CDR3: TGTGCCAGCAGCAAGGGACCCTTGGGTGGCTACACCTTC. Its protein is CASSKGPLGGYTF. Complete variable domain (other parts from reference TRBV9 and TRBJ1-2): DSGVTQTPKHLITATGQRVTLRCSPRSGDLSVYWYQQSLDQGLQFLIQYYNGEERAKGNILERFSAQQFPDLHSELNLSSLELGDSALYFCASSKGPLGGYTFGSGTRLTVV.

This chain joins TRBV7-6 and TRBJ2-5; no clear D. The CDR3 loop spans 13 amino acids. Trimming pared 3 bases from V and 5 bases from J, leaving 10 bases between. Per the germline V gene, CDR1 is SGHVS and CDR2 is FNYEAQ. The CDR3 DNA reads as TGTGCCAGCAGCTTTTCAGACGAGGAGACCCAGTACTTC. This codes for CASSFSDEETQYF.

The rearrangement uses TRBV11-2 and TRBJ2-7; D remains ambiguous. This CDR3 is built from 12 residues. Germline CDR1 is SGHAT and CDR2 is FQNNGV. The V end was cut by 3 bases, the J end by 3 bases, with 6 bases between. The CDR3 DNA sequence: TGTGCCAGCAGCTTCATGGGCTACGAGCAGTACTTC. As protein: CASSFMGYEQYF.

Here the CDR3 reads CASSVGTSGGDEQYF. DNA of the CDR3: TGCGCCAGCAGCGTTGGGACTAGCGGGGGGGACGAGCAGTACTTC. This rearrangement joins TRBV5-1 to TRBJ2-7, with 16 bases fitting TRBD2. CDR3 size: 15 residues. Germline CDR1 and CDR2: SGHRS and YFSETQ. The ends lost 4 bases at V and 5 bases at J; junction bases unmatched: 3.

The rearrangement uses TRBV5-5 and TRBJ2-7; D possibly uses TRBD1 or TRBD2 (5 bases each). CDR1 and CDR2 (germline): SGHKS, YYEKEE (reference sequence). This CDR3 spans 13 amino acids. V was shortened by 4 bases and J by 3 bases, with 11 bases between the two germline ends. This CDR3 is CASSGDALYEQYF. The CDR3, as DNA: TGTGCCAGCAGCGGGGACGCTCTCTACGAGCAGTACTTC.

Concerning this clone itself: This specimen includes other DNA sequences encoding the same CDR3. The chain is built from TRBV10-3 and TRBJ2-1; either TRBD1 or TRBD2 may fit D (5 bases each). V dropped 2 bases and J dropped 4 bases, with 9 bases sitting between them. The CDR3 is made up of 14 amino acids. CDR1 is ENHRY and CDR2 is SYGVKD in the germline V gene. The CDR3 sequence: CAISEGTLYNEQFF. The CDR3 nucleotides are TGTGCCATCAGTGAGGGGACCCTGTACAATGAGCAGTTCTTC.

This sequence joins TRBV28 and TRBJ2-7; 11 bases are shared with TRBD2. The V gene end was trimmed by 8 bases and the J gene end by 3 bases; junction bases not matched to a gene: 9. There are 15 residues in the CDR3. The germline CDR1 and CDR2 sequences are MDHEN and SYDVKM. As DNA, the CDR3 is TGTGCCAGCCGAACCGCCGGGACTAGCGGCTACGAGCAGTACTTC. Translating gives CASRTAGTSGYEQYF.

V gene TRBV7-9 combines with J gene TRBJ2-3; 7 positions match TRBD2. Unmatched junction bases numbered 7, after V lost 5 bases and J lost 2 bases. The CDR3 spans 15 residues. Germline V gene data show CDR1 as SEHNR and CDR2 as FQNEAQ (reference sequence). The CDR3 reads CASSPAGTTTDTQYF. CDR3 DNA sequence: TGTGCCAGCAGCCCCGCCGGGACTACCACAGATACGCAGTATTTT.

CDR3 DNA sequence: TGCGCCAGCAGTGAGTTACAGGGGGCCACCGGGGAGCTGTTTTTT. This translates into CASSELQGATGELFF. The V call is TRBV10-1, the J call TRBJ2-2; 9 bases line up with TRBD1. J was trimmed by 4 bases and V by 1 base; bases with no gene match: 1. This CDR3 is built from 15 residues. The germline CDR1 and CDR2 sequences are WNHNN and SYGVQD (reference sequence).

In this sample, this clone turned up once. The chain combines TRBV6-5 with TRBJ1-6, with D maybe TRBD1 (5 bases). The CDR3 is 14 residues long. V lost 6 bases to trimming and J lost 9 bases, with 15 bases between them. Germline CDR1 is MNHEY and CDR2 is SVGAGI. The CDR3 DNA is TGTGCCAGCAGGCCGGGACCGGGTGGTTCACCCCTCCACTTT. Residues: CASRPGPGGSPLHF.

This clone has a single count. The V gene is TRBV6-6, the J gene TRBJ1-2, with TRBD1 identical over 7 bases. The CDR3 is 14 residues long. V lost 5 bases and J lost 8; bases outside the gene matches: 11. Per the germline V gene, CDR1 is MNHNY and CDR2 is SVGAGI (reference sequence). The CDR3 region has the DNA TGTGCCAGCAGTGACCACCTAGGGGGCGGGGGCTACACCTTC. Protein product: CASSDHLGGGGYTF.

The genes are TRBV5-4 and TRBJ1-1, with 8 bases aligning to TRBD1. Trimming removed 1 base from V and 1 base from J; junction bases left unmatched: 9. There are 17 residues in the CDR3. The germline V gene has CDR1 SGHNT and CDR2 YYREEE (reference sequence). The CDR3 DNA reads TGTGCCAGCAGCTTGTATCAGGGGGCTTTTTCGAACACTGAAGCTTTCTTT. Translating it yields CASSLYQGAFSNTEAFF.

The genes are TRBV11-3 and TRBJ2-2, with 10 bases matching TRBD2. The CDR3 covers 20 residues. The V and J ends lost 2 bases and 4 bases, in that order; junction bases with no gene match: 16. CDR1 is SGHNT and CDR2 is YENEEA in the germline V gene. The CDR3 DNA is TGTGCCAGCAGCTTATTTATTGAGCGGGGGGGGGTAAGGGGCACCGGGGAGCTGTTTTTT. Amino acid sequence: CASSLFIERGGVRGTGELFF.

The CDR3 is CASSRTKGQGLYEQYF. Written as DNA, the CDR3 is TGTGCCAGTTCCCGTACTAAGGGACAGGGGCTCTACGAGCAGTACTTC. The chain has TRBV19 and TRBJ2-7; 10 nucleotides match TRBD1. CDR1 is LNHDA, CDR2 SQIVND, per germline (reference sequence). The CDR3 runs 16 residues. Germline trimming cut 8 bases from V and 3 bases from J; bases unmatched to any gene: 13.

The J gene is TRBJ1-4, the V gene TRBV2, with D possibly matching TRBD1 (6 bases). The germline V and J ends were trimmed by 2 bases and 3 bases, with 10 bases remaining between them. The CDR3 is made up of 15 amino acids. The germline CDR1 and CDR2 sequences are SNHLY and FYNNEI. The CDR3 sequence: CASSEIGGANEKLFF. The CDR3 region has the DNA TGTGCCAGCAGTGAAATAGGGGGAGCTAATGAAAAACTGTTTTTT.

The V call is TRBV7-2, the J call TRBJ2-7; D is possibly TRBD1 (5 bases). The germline V and J ends were trimmed by 5 bases and 3 bases, with 14 bases remaining between them. The CDR3 is made up of 14 amino acids. Germline V gene data show CDR1 as SGHTA and CDR2 as FQGNSA. CDR3 bases: TGTGCCAGCAGCCTAGACAGATCACACTACGAGCAGTACTTC. This translates into CASSLDRSHYEQYF.

Judged by abundance, this clone is large. This rearrangement joins TRBV7-2 to TRBJ2-7; D might be TRBD1 (5 bases). Germline V lookup: CDR1 SGHTA, CDR2 FQGNSA. This CDR3 spans 16 amino acids. V was pared by 1 base and J by 2 bases, with 15 bases between. The chain's CDR3 is CASSLDVGLLPYEQYF. CDR3 nucleotides: TGTGCCAGCAGCTTAGATGTGGGGCTGTTGCCCTACGAGCAGTACTTC.

This clone came up a few times. This chain joins TRBV29-1 and TRBJ2-2; D remains ambiguous. Trimming removed 0 bases at V and 6 bases at J, with 5 bases between. The V gene's germline CDR1 is SQVTM and CDR2 ANQGSEA. The length of the CDR3 is 12 residues. The CDR3 DNA reads TGCAGCGTTGAAGATCAGGCCGGGGAGCTGTTTTTT. Translating it yields CSVEDQAGELFF.

The rearrangement uses TRBV21-1 and TRBJ1-1. TRBV21-1 corresponds to a pseudogene. The CDR3 loop spans 16 amino acids. This CDR3 reads CASSKAGEVGNTEAFF. The CDR3 DNA reads as TGTGCCAGCAGCAAAGCAGGGGAGGTCGGGAACACTGAAGCTTTCTTT.

This chain joins TRBV6-6 and TRBJ2-1, with D perhaps matching TRBD1 (6 bases). CDR1 is MNHNY and CDR2 is SVGAGI in the germline V gene (reference sequence). This CDR3 is 12 amino acids long. Between the trimmed V and J ends, which lost 10 bases and 6 bases, there was a span of 13 bases. CDR3 DNA: TGTGCCACTTGGAGGACAGCCAATGAGCAGTTCTTC. Its protein product is CATWRTANEQFF.

CDR3 loop: CASSQDGGGGAPTDTQYF. In nucleotides, the CDR3 is TGTGCCAGCAGCCAAGATGGTGGCGGGGGGGCCCCGACAGATACGCAGTATTTT. The rearrangement uses TRBV4-2 and TRBJ2-3; 9 bases agree with TRBD2. The V gene's germline CDR1 is LGHNA and CDR2 YNFKEQ. The CDR3 runs 18 residues. V was pared by 0 bases and J by 3 bases, with 10 bases of the junction left unmatched.

The chain has TRBV6-5 and TRBJ1-1, with TRBD1 as a possible D gene (5 bases). Trimming shortened V by 5 bases and J by 3 bases, and 16 bases separated the two germline ends. Germline CDR1 reads MNHEY; CDR2 reads SVGAGI. CDR3 length: 15 amino acids. The CDR3 spells CASSPPSGMDTEAFF. Written as DNA, the CDR3 is TGTGCCAGCAGTCCTCCTTCAGGGATGGACACTGAAGCTTTCTTT.

The rearrangement joins TRBV5-5 to TRBJ2-5, with no clear D. The V end lost 0 bases, the J end lost 4 bases, and 13 bases lay between the germline ends. Germline V lookup: CDR1 SGHKS, CDR2 YYEKEE (reference sequence). The CDR3 runs to 15 residues. The CDR3 bases are TGTGCCAGCAGCTTGGGGGGATTCGGTGTAGAGACCCAGTACTTC. Its protein is CASSLGGFGVETQYF.

This chain uses TRBV13 with TRBJ1-6, with 7 bases matching TRBD1. Trimming at V came to 3 bases and at J to 10 bases, leaving 6 bases not matched to a gene. The CDR3 runs to 14 residues. Germline V gene lookup returns CDR1 PRHDT and CDR2 FYEKMQ (reference sequence). This chain's CDR3 is CASSFSTGWSPLHF. In nucleotides, the CDR3 is TGTGCCAGCAGCTTTTCGACAGGGTGGTCACCCCTCCACTTT.

The chain recombines TRBV11-2 with TRBJ2-1, with 7 bases fitting TRBD1. Germline trimming cut 5 bases from V and 4 bases from J; bases unmatched to any gene: 8. The CDR3 consists of 15 residues. Germline V CDR1 and CDR2: SGHAT, FQNNGV. CDR3 bases: TGTGCCAGCAGCGTCCCGGGACAGATATACAATGAGCAGTTCTTC. Its protein product is CASSVPGQIYNEQFF. Complete variable domain (other parts from reference TRBV11-2 and TRBJ2-1): EAGVAQSPRYKIIEKRQSVAFWCNPISGHATLYWYQQILGQGPKLLIQFQNNGVVDDSQLPKDRFSAERLKGVDSTLKIQPAKLEDSAVYLCASSVPGQIYNEQFFGPGTRLTVL.

The gene calls are TRBV30 and TRBJ1-6; possible D gene TRBD1, 6 bases. The length of the CDR3 is 12 residues. The germline CDR1 and CDR2 sequences are GTSNPN and SVGIG (reference sequence). Trimming removed 3 bases from V and 10 bases from J, with 10 bases in between. CDR3 coding DNA: TGTGCCTGGAGACAGGGCGGATCACCCCTCCACTTT. This sequence encodes CAWRQGGSPLHF.